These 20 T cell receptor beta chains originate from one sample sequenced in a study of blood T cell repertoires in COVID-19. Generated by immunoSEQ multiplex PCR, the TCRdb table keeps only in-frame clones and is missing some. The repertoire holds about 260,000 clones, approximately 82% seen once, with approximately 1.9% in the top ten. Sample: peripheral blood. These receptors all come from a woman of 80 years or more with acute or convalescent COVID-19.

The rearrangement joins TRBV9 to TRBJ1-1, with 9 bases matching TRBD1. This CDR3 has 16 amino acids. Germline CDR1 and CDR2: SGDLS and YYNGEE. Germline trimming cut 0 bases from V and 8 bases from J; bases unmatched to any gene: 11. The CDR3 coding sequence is TGTGCCAGCAGCGTAGCACCCGGGACAGGGATACTCGAAGCTTTCTTT. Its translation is CASSVAPGTGILEAFF.

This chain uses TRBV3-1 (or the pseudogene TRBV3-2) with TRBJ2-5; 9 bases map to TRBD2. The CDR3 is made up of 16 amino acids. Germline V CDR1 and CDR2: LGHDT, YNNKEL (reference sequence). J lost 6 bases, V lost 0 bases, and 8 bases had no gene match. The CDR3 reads CASSQDLAGDRKTQYF. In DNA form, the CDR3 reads TGTGCCAGCAGCCAAGACTTAGCGGGAGATAGAAAGACCCAGTACTTC.

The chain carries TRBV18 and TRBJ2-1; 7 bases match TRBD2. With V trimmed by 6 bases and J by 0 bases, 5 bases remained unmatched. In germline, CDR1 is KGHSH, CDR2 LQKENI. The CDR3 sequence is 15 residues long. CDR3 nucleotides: TGTGCCAGCTCCCGAGGCGGGAGCTCCTACAATGAGCAGTTCTTC. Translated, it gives CASSRGGSSYNEQFF.

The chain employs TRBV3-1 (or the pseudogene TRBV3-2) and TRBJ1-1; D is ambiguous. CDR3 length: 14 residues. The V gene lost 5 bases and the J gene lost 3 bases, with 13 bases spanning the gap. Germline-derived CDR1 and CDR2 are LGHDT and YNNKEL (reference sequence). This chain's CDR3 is CASSDPGSYTEAFF. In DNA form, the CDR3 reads TGTGCCAGCAGCGACCCCGGGAGCTACACTGAAGCTTTCTTT.

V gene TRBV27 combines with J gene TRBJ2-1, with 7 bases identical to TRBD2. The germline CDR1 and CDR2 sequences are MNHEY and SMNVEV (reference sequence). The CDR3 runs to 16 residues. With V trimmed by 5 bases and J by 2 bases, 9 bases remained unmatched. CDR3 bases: TGTGCCAGCAGTCTCGGGAGGAGAATAACCTACAATGAGCAGTTCTTC. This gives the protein CASSLGRRITYNEQFF.

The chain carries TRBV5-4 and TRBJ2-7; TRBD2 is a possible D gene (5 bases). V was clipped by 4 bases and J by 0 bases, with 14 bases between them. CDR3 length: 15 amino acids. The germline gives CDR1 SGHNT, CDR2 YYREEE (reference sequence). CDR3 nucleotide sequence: TGTGCCAGCAGCCCGACCCTAGCCAGCTCCTACGAGCAGTACTTC. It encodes CASSPTLASSYEQYF.

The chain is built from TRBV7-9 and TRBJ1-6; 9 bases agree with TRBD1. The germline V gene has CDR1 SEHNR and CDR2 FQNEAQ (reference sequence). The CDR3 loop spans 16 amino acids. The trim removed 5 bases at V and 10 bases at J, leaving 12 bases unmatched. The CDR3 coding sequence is TGTGCCAGCAGCCCGAAGGACAGGGGCGTTTTCTCACCCCTCCACTTT. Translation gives CASSPKDRGVFSPLHF.

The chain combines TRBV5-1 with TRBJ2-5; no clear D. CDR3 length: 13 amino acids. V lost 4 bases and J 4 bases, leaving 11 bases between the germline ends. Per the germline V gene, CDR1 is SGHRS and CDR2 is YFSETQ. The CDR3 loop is CASSRDIPETQYF. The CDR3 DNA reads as TGCGCCAGCAGCCGTGACATCCCAGAGACCCAGTACTTC.

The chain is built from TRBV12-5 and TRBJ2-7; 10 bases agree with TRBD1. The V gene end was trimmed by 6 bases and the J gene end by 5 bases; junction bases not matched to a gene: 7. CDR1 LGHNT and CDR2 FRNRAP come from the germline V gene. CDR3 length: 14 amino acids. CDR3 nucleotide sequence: TGTGCTAGTGGACCAGCGACAGGGGGCCACGAGCAGTACTTC. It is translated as CASGPATGGHEQYF. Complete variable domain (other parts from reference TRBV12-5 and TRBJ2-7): DARVTQTPRHKVTEMGQEVTMRCQPILGHNTVFWYRQTMMQGLELLAYFRNRAPLDDSGMPKDRFSAEMPDATLATLKIQPSEPRDSAVYFCASGPATGGHEQYFGPGTRLTVT.

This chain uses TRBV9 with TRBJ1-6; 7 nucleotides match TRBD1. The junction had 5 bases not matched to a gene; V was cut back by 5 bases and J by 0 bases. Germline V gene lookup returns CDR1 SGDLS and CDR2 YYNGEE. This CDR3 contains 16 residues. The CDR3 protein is CASSMTGSSYNSPLHF. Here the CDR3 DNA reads TGTGCCAGCAGTATGACAGGGAGCTCCTATAATTCACCCCTCCACTTT.

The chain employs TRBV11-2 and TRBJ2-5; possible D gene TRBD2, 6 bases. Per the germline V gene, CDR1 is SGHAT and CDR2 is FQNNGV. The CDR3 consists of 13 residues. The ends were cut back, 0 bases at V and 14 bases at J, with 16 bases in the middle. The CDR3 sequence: CASSLDRGTECYF. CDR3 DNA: TGTGCCAGCAGCTTAGATCGCGGGACCGAGTGCTACTTC.

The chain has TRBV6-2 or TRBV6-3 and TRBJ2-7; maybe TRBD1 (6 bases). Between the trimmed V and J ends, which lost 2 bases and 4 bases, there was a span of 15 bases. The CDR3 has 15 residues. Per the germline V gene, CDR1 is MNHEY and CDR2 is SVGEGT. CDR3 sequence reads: CASSYESTDRYEQYF. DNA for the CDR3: TGTGCCAGCAGTTACGAATCCACGGACAGATACGAGCAGTACTTC.

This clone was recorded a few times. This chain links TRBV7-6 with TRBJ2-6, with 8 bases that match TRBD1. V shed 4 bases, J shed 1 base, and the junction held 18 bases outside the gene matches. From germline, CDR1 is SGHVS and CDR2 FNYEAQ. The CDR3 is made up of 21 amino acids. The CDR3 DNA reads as TGTGCCAGCAGCTCCAGGGTGGGACAGGTGGTCTTATCGTCTGGGGCCAACGTCCTGACTTTC. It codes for CASSSRVGQVVLSSGANVLTF.

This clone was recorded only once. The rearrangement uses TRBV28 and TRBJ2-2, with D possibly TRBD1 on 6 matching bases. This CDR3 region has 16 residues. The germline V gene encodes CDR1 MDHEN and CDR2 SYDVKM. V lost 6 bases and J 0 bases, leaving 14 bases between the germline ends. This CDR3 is CASRRPGQTNTGELFF. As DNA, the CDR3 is TGTGCCAGCAGACGGCCCGGACAGACGAACACCGGGGAGCTGTTTTTT.

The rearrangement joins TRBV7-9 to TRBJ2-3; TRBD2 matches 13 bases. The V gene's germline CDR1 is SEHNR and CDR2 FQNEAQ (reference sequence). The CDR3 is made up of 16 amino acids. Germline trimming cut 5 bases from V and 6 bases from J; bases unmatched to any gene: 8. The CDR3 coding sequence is TGTGCCAGCAGCCCACTAGCGGGGGGGTTCATGGATACGCAGTATTTT. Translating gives CASSPLAGGFMDTQYF.

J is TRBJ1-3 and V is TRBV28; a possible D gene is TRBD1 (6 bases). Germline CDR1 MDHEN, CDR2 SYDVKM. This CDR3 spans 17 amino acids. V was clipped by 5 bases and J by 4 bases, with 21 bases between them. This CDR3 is CASSIRDTTPAGNTIYF. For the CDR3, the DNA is TGTGCCAGCAGTATCCGGGACACCACCCCCGCGGGAAACACCATATATTTT. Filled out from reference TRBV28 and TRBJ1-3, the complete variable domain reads DVKVTQSSRYLVKRTGEKVFLECVQDMDHENMFWYRQDPGLGLRLIYFSYDVKMKEKGDIPEGYSVSREKKERFSLILESASTNQTSMYLCASSIRDTTPAGNTIYFGEGSWLTVV.

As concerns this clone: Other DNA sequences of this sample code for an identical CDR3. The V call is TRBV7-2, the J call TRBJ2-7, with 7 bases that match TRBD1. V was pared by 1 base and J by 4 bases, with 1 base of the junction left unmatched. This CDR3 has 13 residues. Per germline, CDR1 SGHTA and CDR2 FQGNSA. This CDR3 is CASSLDRGYEQYF. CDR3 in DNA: TGTGCCAGCAGCTTAGACAGGGGTTACGAGCAGTACTTC. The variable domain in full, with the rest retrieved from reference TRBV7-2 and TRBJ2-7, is GAGVSQSPSNKVTEKGKDVELRCDPISGHTALYWYRQSLGQGLEFLIYFQGNSAPDKSGLPSDRFSAERTGGSVSTLTIQRTQQEDSAVYLCASSLDRGYEQYFGPGTRLTVT.

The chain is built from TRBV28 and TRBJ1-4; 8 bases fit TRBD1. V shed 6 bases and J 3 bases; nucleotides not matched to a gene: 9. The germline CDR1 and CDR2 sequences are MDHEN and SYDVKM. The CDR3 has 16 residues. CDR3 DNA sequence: TGTGCCAGCAGGACAGGGGCGTGGGTAGCTAATGAAAAACTGTTTTTT. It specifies CASRTGAWVANEKLFF.

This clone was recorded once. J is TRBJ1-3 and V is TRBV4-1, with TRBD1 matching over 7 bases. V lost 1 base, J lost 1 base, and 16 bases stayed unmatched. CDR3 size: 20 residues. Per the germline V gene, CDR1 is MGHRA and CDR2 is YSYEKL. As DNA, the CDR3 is TGCGCCAGCAGCCAAGGCTTAATCTCGACAGGGACTGTATCTGGAAACACCATATATTTT. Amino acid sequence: CASSQGLISTGTVSGNTIYF.

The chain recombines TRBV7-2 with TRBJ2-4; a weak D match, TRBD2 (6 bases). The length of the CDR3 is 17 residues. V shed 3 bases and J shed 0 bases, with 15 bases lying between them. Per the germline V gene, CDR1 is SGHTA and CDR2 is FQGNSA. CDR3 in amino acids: CASSFSGGKLAKNIQYF. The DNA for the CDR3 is TGTGCCAGCAGCTTTTCCGGCGGGAAGCTAGCCAAAAACATTCAGTACTTC.